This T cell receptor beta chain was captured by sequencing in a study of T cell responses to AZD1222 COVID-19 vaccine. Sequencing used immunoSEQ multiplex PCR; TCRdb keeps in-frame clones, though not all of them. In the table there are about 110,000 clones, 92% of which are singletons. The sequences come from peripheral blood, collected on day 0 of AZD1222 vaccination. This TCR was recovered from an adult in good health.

CDR3: CATQGLARGYTF. CDR3 nucleotide sequence: TGTGCCACACAGGGACTCGCGAGAGGCTACACCTTC. The V gene is TRBV15, the J gene TRBJ1-2; D might be TRBD1 (6 bases). V lost 9 bases to trimming and J lost 8 bases, with 16 bases between them. Germline-derived CDR1 and CDR2 are LNHNV and YYDKDF (reference sequence). The CDR3 totals 12 residues. The full variable domain, its missing parts supplied by reference TRBV15 and TRBJ1-2, is DAMVIQNPRYQVTQFGKPVTLSCSQTLNHNVMYWYQQKSSQAPKLLFHYYDKDFNNEADTPDNFQSRRPNTSFCFLDIRSPGLGDTAMYLCATQGLARGYTFGSGTRLTVV.